This paragraph reports one TCR beta chain. The sample originates from a study of blood T cell repertoires in COVID-19. Background on the study: The United States, Italy and Spain provided the acute and convalescent COVID-19 samples. PBMCs, B-cell-depleted T cells, or T cells were the source of the cDNA or gDNA that made up the material.

Per the original methods: By means of reference gene primer amplification, nucleated cell counts were estimated. The protocol was immunoSEQ multiplex PCR, while the TCRdb copy is restricted to in-frame clones and leaves out a portion. That table furnishes V, J and clone size, whereas the DNA furnished D and trimming. The sample has roughly 80,000 clones; roughly 88% are singletons. This TCR was recovered from a woman at least 80 years old with acute or convalescent COVID-19. The sample comprised peripheral blood.

CDR3 protein: CASSPGLAMTYEQYF. CDR3 in DNA: TGTGCCAGCTCACCAGGTCTAGCGATGACTTACGAGCAGTACTTC. The genes are TRBV18 and TRBJ2-7, with a tentative D call TRBD2 (6 bases). The V end was cut by 2 bases, the J end by 4 bases, with 15 bases between. The CDR3 totals 15 residues. Germline CDR1 reads KGHSH; CDR2 reads LQKENI.